The clone carrying this T cell receptor (beta chain) was seen only a few times. The data belong to a study of OX40 agonist ivuxolimab in advanced cancers. The CDR3 extends over 15 amino acids. The germline V gene has CDR1 MNHEY and CDR2 SVGAGI. V lost 6 bases and J lost 2, with 11 bases in between. Sequencing was performed with immunoSEQ multiplex PCR; in TCRdb, only in-frame clones are kept and a portion is missing. The sample yields about 48,000 clones, approximately 78% seen once. The chain has TRBV6-5 and TRBJ2-6; D ambiguous. The clonotype originates from an adult with an advanced solid tumor such as melanoma, head and neck, liver or kidney cancer. Sequences were derived from CD4+ or CD8+ T cells sorted from blood, sampled in a trial of the OX40 agonist ivuxolimab. The CDR3: CASRGTATGANVLTF. DNA for the CDR3: TGTGCCAGCAGGGGAACAGCCACTGGGGCCAACGTCCTGACTTTC.